The clone carrying this T cell receptor beta chain showed up many times. Its antigen is undetermined. The data belong to a study of CD8 T cells in ankylosing spondylitis. The authors made TCR beta libraries by quantitative 5'-RACE with molecular barcodes. From the 5' RACE reads, TCRdb called clonotypes with MiXCR, one entry per CDR3 protein. Of about 800,000 distinct CDR3 sequences listed, roughly 12% are singletons. The CDR3 covers 13 residues. The V and J ends lost 4 bases and 0 bases respectively, with 7 bases between them. The germline V gene encodes CDR1 SGHRS and CDR2 YFSETQ. Broader study findings: Matched ankylosing spondylitis synovial fluid reportedly contained a significantly enriched population of disease-linked clones. Clones linked to the disease showed a CD8+ phenotype. They occurred at relatively low frequencies in peripheral blood. What seemed typical of ankylosing spondylitis blood was a TCR beta motif built from several highly homologous variants. Past research had described some motif variants in reactive arthritis synovial fluid and blood.

This TCR was sampled from a male donor with ankylosing spondylitis. The specimen sequenced was blood, either unsorted or a sorted T cell fraction (not recorded which). The rearrangement uses TRBV5-1 and TRBJ2-5, with D unresolved. The CDR3 spells CASSPGDQETQYF. The CDR3 DNA is TGCGCCAGCAGCCCGGGCGACCAAGAGACCCAGTACTTC.